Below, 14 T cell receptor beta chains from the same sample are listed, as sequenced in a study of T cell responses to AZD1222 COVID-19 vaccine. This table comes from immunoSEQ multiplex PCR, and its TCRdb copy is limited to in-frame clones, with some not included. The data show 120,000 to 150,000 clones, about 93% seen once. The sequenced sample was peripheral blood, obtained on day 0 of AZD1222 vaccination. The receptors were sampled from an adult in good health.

For the CDR3, the DNA is TGTGCCTCCGAACTGGTTTACAATGAGCAGTTCTTC. This gives the protein CASELVYNEQFF. This chain connects TRBV24-1 to TRBJ2-1; no definite D call. Germline V lookup: CDR1 KGHDR, CDR2 SFDVKD. This CDR3 is built from 12 residues. The V end was cut by 12 bases, the J end by 4 bases, with 12 bases between.

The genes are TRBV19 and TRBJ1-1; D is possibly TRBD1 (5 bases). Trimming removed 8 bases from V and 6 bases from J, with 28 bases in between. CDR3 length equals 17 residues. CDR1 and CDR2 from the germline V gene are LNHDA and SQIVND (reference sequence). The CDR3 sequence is CASSSYGPPASGAEAFF. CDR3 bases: TGTGCCAGTTCCAGCTATGGGCCCCCGGCCTCGGGGGCTGAAGCTTTCTTT.

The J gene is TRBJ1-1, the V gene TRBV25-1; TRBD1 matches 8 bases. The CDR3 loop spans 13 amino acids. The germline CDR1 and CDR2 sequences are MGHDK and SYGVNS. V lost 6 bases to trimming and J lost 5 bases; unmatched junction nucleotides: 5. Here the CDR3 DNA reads TGTGCCAGCAGCTACACAGGGGGAACTGAAGCTTTCTTT. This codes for CASSYTGGTEAFF.

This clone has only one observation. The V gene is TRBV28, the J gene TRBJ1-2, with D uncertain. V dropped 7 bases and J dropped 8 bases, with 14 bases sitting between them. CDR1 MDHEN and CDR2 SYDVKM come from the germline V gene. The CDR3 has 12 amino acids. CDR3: CASTTSTRGYTF. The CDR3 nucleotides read TGTGCCAGCACCACATCTACTCGGGGCTACACCTTC.

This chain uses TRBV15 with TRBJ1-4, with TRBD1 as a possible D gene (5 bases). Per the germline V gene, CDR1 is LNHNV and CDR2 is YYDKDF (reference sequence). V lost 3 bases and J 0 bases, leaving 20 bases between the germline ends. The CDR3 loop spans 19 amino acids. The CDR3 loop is CATSSVTGTTFTTNEKLFF. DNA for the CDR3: TGTGCCACCAGCAGTGTTACCGGGACGACCTTTACAACTAATGAAAAACTGTTTTTT.

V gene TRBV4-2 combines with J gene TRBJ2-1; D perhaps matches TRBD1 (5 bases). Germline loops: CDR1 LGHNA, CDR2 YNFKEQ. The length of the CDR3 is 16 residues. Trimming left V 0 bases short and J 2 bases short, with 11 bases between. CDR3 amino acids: CASSQDRGRAYNEQFF. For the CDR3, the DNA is TGTGCCAGCAGCCAAGATCGAGGCAGGGCCTACAATGAGCAGTTCTTC.

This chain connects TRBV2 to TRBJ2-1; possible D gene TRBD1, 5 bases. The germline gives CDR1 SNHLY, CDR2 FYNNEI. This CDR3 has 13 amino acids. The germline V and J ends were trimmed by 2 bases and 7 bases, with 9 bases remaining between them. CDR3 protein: CASSEWQGNEQFF. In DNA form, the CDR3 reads TGTGCCAGCAGTGAATGGCAGGGTAATGAGCAGTTCTTC.

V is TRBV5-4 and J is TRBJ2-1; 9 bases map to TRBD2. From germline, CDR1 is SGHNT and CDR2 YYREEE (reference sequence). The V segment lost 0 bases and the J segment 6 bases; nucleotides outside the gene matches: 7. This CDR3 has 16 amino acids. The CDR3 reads CASSLDLAGGGNEQFF. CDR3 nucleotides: TGTGCCAGCAGCTTGGACCTGGCGGGAGGGGGCAATGAGCAGTTCTTC.

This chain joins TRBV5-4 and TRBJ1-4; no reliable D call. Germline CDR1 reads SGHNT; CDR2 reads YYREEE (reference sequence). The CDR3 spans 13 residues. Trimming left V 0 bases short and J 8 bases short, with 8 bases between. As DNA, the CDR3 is TGTGCCAGCAGCTTGGGATCAGGAGAAAAACTGTTTTTT. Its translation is CASSLGSGEKLFF.

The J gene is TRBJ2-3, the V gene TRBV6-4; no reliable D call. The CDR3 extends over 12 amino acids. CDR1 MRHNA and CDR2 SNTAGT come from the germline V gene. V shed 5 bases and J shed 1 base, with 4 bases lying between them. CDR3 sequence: CASSNRTDTQYF. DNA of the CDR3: TGTGCCAGCAGTAACCGCACAGATACGCAGTATTTT.

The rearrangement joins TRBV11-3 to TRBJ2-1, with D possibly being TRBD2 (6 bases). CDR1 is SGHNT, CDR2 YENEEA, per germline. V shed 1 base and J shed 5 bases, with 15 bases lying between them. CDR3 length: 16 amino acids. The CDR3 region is CASSLGFGTRHNEQFF. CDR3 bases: TGTGCCAGCAGCTTAGGATTCGGGACTCGCCACAATGAGCAGTTCTTC.

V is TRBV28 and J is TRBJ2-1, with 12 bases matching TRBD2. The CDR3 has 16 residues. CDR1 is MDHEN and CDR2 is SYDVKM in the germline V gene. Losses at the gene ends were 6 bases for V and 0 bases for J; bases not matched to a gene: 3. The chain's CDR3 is CASRGLAGRSYNEQFF. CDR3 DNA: TGTGCCAGCAGGGGACTAGCGGGCCGCTCCTACAATGAGCAGTTCTTC. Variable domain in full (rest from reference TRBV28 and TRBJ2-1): DVKVTQSSRYLVKRTGEKVFLECVQDMDHENMFWYRQDPGLGLRLIYFSYDVKMKEKGDIPEGYSVSREKKERFSLILESASTNQTSMYLCASRGLAGRSYNEQFFGPGTRLTVL.

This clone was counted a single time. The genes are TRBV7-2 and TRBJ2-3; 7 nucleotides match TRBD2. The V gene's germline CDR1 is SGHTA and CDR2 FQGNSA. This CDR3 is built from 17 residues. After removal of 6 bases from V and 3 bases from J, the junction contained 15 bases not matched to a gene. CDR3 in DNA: TGTGCCAGCAGTCGATGGTCTAATGGCGGGAGAACAGATACGCAGTATTTT. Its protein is CASSRWSNGGRTDTQYF.

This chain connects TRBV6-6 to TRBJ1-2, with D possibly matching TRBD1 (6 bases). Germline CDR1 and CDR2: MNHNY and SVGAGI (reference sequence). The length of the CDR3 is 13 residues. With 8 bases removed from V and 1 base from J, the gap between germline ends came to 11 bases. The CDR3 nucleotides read TGTGCCAGCTACCAGGGGCTTAACTATGGCTACACCTTC. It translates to CASYQGLNYGYTF.